This T cell receptor beta chain was identified during a study of shared clonotypes between healthy human individuals. Study-wide background: CD4 naive and CD4 memory each took three plates per donor, while CD8 naive took two and CD8 memory one. Study results and limitations: What rarefaction showed was incomplete sorted-subset sequencing despite large depth. The four-donor shared clonotypes exceeded non-shared clonotypes in generation probability, with non-shared ones scoring lower.

A note on this clone: Its antigen remains unidentified.

Over several immunoSEQ plates, each subset's genomic DNA was distributed in even portions. Here immunoSEQ multiplex PCR was the method, and the copy in TCRdb shows in-frame clones only, minus some. The sample comprises about 110,000 clones, approximately 70% of which are singletons, and 24% rests with the top ten. Sequencing was performed on memory CD8+ T cells sorted from blood. Subset reported: CD45RO+ cells pooled with CCR7-negative TemRA cells. The TCR comes from a woman between 25 and 40 years old in good health.

The CDR3 loop reads CASSLEQGGETQYF. The CDR3 DNA follows: TGTGCCAGCAGCTTGGAACAGGGAGGAGAGACCCAGTACTTC. The V and J genes are TRBV5-6 and TRBJ2-5; D may correspond to TRBD1 or TRBD2 (6 bases each). The V gene lost 0 bases and the J gene lost 4 bases, with 10 bases spanning the gap. The CDR3 has 14 amino acids. Germline CDR1 reads SGHDT; CDR2 reads YYEEEE.